These 25 T cell receptor beta chains were all obtained from the same sample, sequenced in a study of CD8 T cells in ankylosing spondylitis. Study-wide findings and caveats: Seemingly distinctive of ankylosing spondylitis blood was a TCR beta motif formed by eight highly homologous variants.

These receptors' targets are unknown. Using its own MiXCR run on the 5' RACE reads, TCRdb lists one record per CDR3 protein. This sample carries about 400,000 distinct CDR3 sequences, approximately 20% of them seen once, and the ten largest clones take approximately 15%. The sequenced sample consisted of blood, either unsorted or a sorted T cell fraction (not recorded which). The source of these receptors is a male donor with ankylosing spondylitis.

V gene TRBV5-1 combines with J gene TRBJ2-5; D call uncertain. This CDR3 has 15 residues. Deletions cut 0 bases from V and 0 bases from J, with 9 bases between. The germline V gene has CDR1 SGHRS and CDR2 YFSETQ. CDR3 sequence reads: CASSLDSTDQETQYF. The DNA for the CDR3 is TGCGCCAGCAGCTTGGATTCAACGGACCAAGAGACCCAGTACTTC. Looking up the rest from reference TRBV5-1 and TRBJ2-5 gives the full variable domain: KAGVTQTPRYLIKTRGQQVTLSCSPISGHRSVSWYQQTPGQGLQFLFEYFSETQRNKGNFPGRFSGRQFSNSRSEMNVSTLELGDSALYLCASSLDSTDQETQYFGPGTRLLVL.

This sequence joins TRBV6-5 and TRBJ1-3; no definite D call. In germline, CDR1 is MNHEY, CDR2 SVGAGI. The V end was cut by 6 bases, the J end by 3 bases, with 3 bases between. The CDR3 consists of 11 residues. The DNA of the CDR3 is TGTGCCAGCAGGCTTGGAAACACCATATATTTT. Protein product: CASRLGNTIYF.

The CDR3 DNA is TGCGCCAGCAGCCGCCTGGGGAGGACAAGGGCAGATACGCAGTATTTT. Its translation is CASSRLGRTRADTQYF. The rearrangement uses TRBV4-1 and TRBJ2-3; D might be TRBD2 (6 bases). CDR1 and CDR2 (germline): MGHRA, YSYEKL. V lost 4 bases, J lost 4 bases, and 18 bases lay in between. The CDR3 runs 16 residues.

This clonotype came up a few times. V gene TRBV5-1 combines with J gene TRBJ1-6; a weak D match, TRBD1 (5 bases). The CDR3 totals 14 residues. Germline V gives CDR1 SGHRS, CDR2 YFSETQ. V was cut by 0 bases and J by 10 bases, with 11 bases left in between. CDR3 protein: CASSLEGAGSPLHF. For the CDR3, the DNA is TGCGCCAGCAGCTTGGAAGGGGCCGGATCACCCCTCCACTTT.

This clonotype was counted a few times. This chain uses TRBV7-2 with TRBJ1-5; 7 nucleotides line up with TRBD1. V lost 5 bases, J lost 7 bases, and 8 bases stayed unmatched. In germline, CDR1 is SGHTA, CDR2 FQGNSA. The CDR3 has 14 residues. The CDR3 loop is CASSKDRVQQPQHF. CDR3 nucleotide sequence: TGTGCCAGCAGCAAAGACAGGGTTCAGCAGCCCCAGCATTTT.

The rearrangement uses TRBV5-1 and TRBJ2-1; 9 nucleotides align to TRBD2. The CDR3 length is 19 residues. Germline V gives CDR1 SGHRS, CDR2 YFSETQ. V shed 1 base and J 0 bases; nucleotides not matched to a gene: 11. In DNA form, the CDR3 reads TGCGCCAGCAGCTTGTCCCCCCGGGGTAGCGGGAGCTCCTACAATGAGCAGTTCTTC. Protein product: CASSLSPRGSGSSYNEQFF. The whole variable domain, remainder taken from reference TRBV5-1 and TRBJ2-1, is KAGVTQTPRYLIKTRGQQVTLSCSPISGHRSVSWYQQTPGQGLQFLFEYFSETQRNKGNFPGRFSGRQFSNSRSEMNVSTLELGDSALYLCASSLSPRGSGSSYNEQFFGPGTRLTVL.

This clonotype has more than one count but fewer than ten. CDR3 loop: CSARDPGLETQYF. In DNA, the CDR3 is TGCAGTGCTAGAGATCCTGGTCTAGAGACCCAGTACTTC. The rearrangement joins TRBV20-1 to TRBJ2-5; D not certain. Trimming stripped 0 bases from V and 4 bases from J, with 9 bases between. The germline gives CDR1 DFQATT, CDR2 SNEGSKA (reference sequence). This CDR3 has 13 amino acids.

This rearrangement joins TRBV7-2 to TRBJ1-1; D is ambiguous. V was trimmed by 5 bases and J by 1 base, leaving 5 bases between them. CDR3 length: 12 amino acids. In germline, CDR1 is SGHTA, CDR2 FQGNSA. CDR3 protein: CASSHANTEAFF. CDR3 nucleotides: TGTGCCAGCAGCCATGCGAACACTGAAGCTTTCTTT. Complete variable domain (other parts from reference TRBV7-2 and TRBJ1-1): GAGVSQSPSNKVTEKGKDVELRCDPISGHTALYWYRQSLGQGLEFLIYFQGNSAPDKSGLPSDRFSAERTGGSVSTLTIQRTQQEDSAVYLCASSHANTEAFFGQGTRLTVV.

This clonotype has a handful of counts. V and J are TRBV6-5 and TRBJ1-2; no firm D call. This CDR3 region has 12 residues. The germline V gene encodes CDR1 MNHEY and CDR2 SVGAGI. Between the trimmed V and J ends, which lost 6 bases and 3 bases, there was a span of 8 bases. CDR3 DNA sequence: TGTGCCAGCAGAACCAGAGACTATGGCTACACCTTC. It specifies CASRTRDYGYTF.

The rearrangement uses TRBV5-1 and TRBJ2-7; 7 bases fit TRBD1. Germline V gene data show CDR1 as SGHRS and CDR2 as YFSETQ. The CDR3 runs to 13 residues. V shed 4 bases, J shed 4 bases, and the junction held 5 bases outside the gene matches. Here the CDR3 DNA reads TGCGCCAGCAGCCTATGGACAGGATACGAGCAGTACTTC. Translation gives CASSLWTGYEQYF.

This clonotype came up a few times. This rearrangement joins TRBV6-2 or TRBV6-3 to TRBJ2-7; 7 nucleotides agree with TRBD2. V trimming: 6 bases; J trimming: 3 bases; junction bases outside the gene matches: 8. Germline CDR1 and CDR2: MNHEY and SVGEGT. The CDR3 spans 14 residues. For the CDR3, the DNA is TGTGCCAGCAGAACCCCGGGACTATTCTACGAGCAGTACTTC. The encoded protein is CASRTPGLFYEQYF.

This clonotype showed up just a few times. The J gene is TRBJ2-7, the V gene TRBV6-2 or TRBV6-3; TRBD2 matches 12 bases. This CDR3 has 18 amino acids. Trimming removed 6 bases from V and 4 bases from J; junction bases left unmatched: 16. Germline lookup yields CDR1 MNHEY and CDR2 SVGEGT. CDR3 amino acids: CASSRLASGRAVVYEQYF. CDR3 nucleotides: TGTGCCAGCAGCCGACTGGCTAGCGGGAGGGCGGTCGTTTACGAGCAGTACTTC.

This chain joins TRBV12-3 or TRBV12-4 and TRBJ2-5, with 11 bases lining up with TRBD2. CDR3 length: 14 amino acids. Losses at the gene ends were 6 bases for V and 3 bases for J; bases not matched to a gene: 3. The CDR3 DNA reads as TGTGCCAGCAGCGAACTAGCGGGAGAAGAGACCCAGTACTTC. Residues: CASSELAGEETQYF.

This clonotype was recorded a few times. This chain connects TRBV11-2 to TRBJ1-2, with D unclear. Trimming took off 2 bases at V and 1 base at J, with 14 bases between the two ends. The CDR3 runs 16 residues. CDR1 is SGHAT, CDR2 FQNNGV, per germline. CDR3 coding DNA: TGTGCCAGCAGCTTATATTTCGGGGAGATTAACTATGGCTACACCTTC. This encodes CASSLYFGEINYGYTF.

CDR3 DNA sequence: TGCGCCAGCAGCTTGGGGGGACAGGTTTACAATGAGCAGTTCTTC. This encodes CASSLGGQVYNEQFF. The V gene is TRBV5-1, the J gene TRBJ2-1, with 8 nucleotides matching TRBD1. CDR3 size: 15 residues. J lost 4 bases, V lost 0 bases, and 3 bases had no gene match. CDR1 is SGHRS and CDR2 is YFSETQ in the germline V gene.

This clonotype was seen more than once but under ten times. The chain has TRBV10-3 and TRBJ1-1, with no clear D. The germline V and J ends were trimmed by 7 bases and 3 bases, with 12 bases remaining between them. CDR1 and CDR2 from the germline V gene are ENHRY and SYGVKD. This CDR3 region has 13 residues. The CDR3 sequence is CAITPGVDTEAFF. The CDR3 region has the DNA TGTGCCATCACACCCGGGGTAGACACTGAAGCTTTCTTT.

This clonotype was seen only a few times. The chain is built from TRBV12-3 or TRBV12-4 and TRBJ2-7, with unresolved D. The CDR3 covers 12 residues. V was shortened by 2 bases and J by 3 bases, with 5 bases between the two germline ends. CDR3 residues: CASSLLVYEQYF. In nucleotides, the CDR3 is TGTGCCAGCAGTTTATTAGTCTACGAGCAGTACTTC.

The table lists this clonotype with a few counts. V and J are TRBV27 and TRBJ2-7; TRBD1 matches 9 bases. The germline gives CDR1 MNHEY, CDR2 SMNVEV (reference sequence). The CDR3 runs 16 residues. Trimming took 1 base from V and 1 from J; bases not matched to a gene: 5. For the CDR3, the DNA is TGTGCCAGCAGTTTATGGGGGGGACAGGGATCCTACGAGCAGTACTTC. Translating it yields CASSLWGGQGSYEQYF.

This clonotype was counted only a few times. The rearrangement uses TRBV7-9 and TRBJ2-7; 9 bases are a match to TRBD1. Germline V lookup: CDR1 SEHNR, CDR2 FQNEAQ (reference sequence). CDR3 length: 15 residues. Germline trimming cut 3 bases from V and 1 base from J; bases unmatched to any gene: 4. The CDR3 DNA reads TGTGCCAGCAGCTTTACCGGACAGGGGTCCTACGAGCAGTACTTC. As protein: CASSFTGQGSYEQYF. Filled out from reference TRBV7-9 and TRBJ2-7, the complete variable domain reads DTGVSQNPRHKITKRGQNVTFRCDPISEHNRLYWYRQTLGQGPEFLTYFQNEAQLEKSRLLSDRFSAERPKGSFSTLEIQRTEQGDSAMYLCASSFTGQGSYEQYFGPGTRLTVT.

The chain is built from TRBV11-1 and TRBJ2-2; 8 nucleotides align to TRBD2. CDR3 length: 18 amino acids. Losses at the gene ends were 6 bases for V and 2 bases for J; bases not matched to a gene: 14. CDR1 and CDR2 from the germline V gene are SGHAT and FQDESV (reference sequence). The CDR3 loop reads CASSPGSVGLGNTGELFF. The DNA for the CDR3 is TGTGCCAGCAGTCCCGGCTCTGTGGGACTAGGAAACACCGGGGAGCTGTTTTTT. Variable domain in full (rest from reference TRBV11-1 and TRBJ2-2): EAEVAQSPRYKITEKSQAVAFWCDPISGHATLYWYRQILGQGPELLVQFQDESVVDDSQLPKDRFSAERLKGVDSTLKIQPAELGDSAMYLCASSPGSVGLGNTGELFFGEGSRLTVL.

The V call is TRBV9, the J call TRBJ2-2, with a weak D call TRBD1 (6 bases). The germline V gene encodes CDR1 SGDLS and CDR2 YYNGEE. This CDR3 has 13 amino acids. Trimming removed 4 bases at V and 6 bases at J, with 10 bases between. Written as DNA, the CDR3 is TGTGCCAGCAGCCTACAGGGACCCGGGGAGCTGTTTTTT. Translation gives CASSLQGPGELFF.

This chain joins TRBV7-2 and TRBJ1-5, with D possibly TRBD1 on 6 matching bases. From germline, CDR1 is SGHTA and CDR2 FQGNSA. This CDR3 spans 14 amino acids. With 4 bases removed from V and 4 bases from J, the gap between germline ends came to 11 bases. CDR3 amino acids: CASSSDRWNQPQHF. The CDR3 nucleotides are TGTGCCAGCAGCTCGGACAGATGGAATCAGCCCCAGCATTTT.

The chain links TRBV10-3 to TRBJ1-3; no reliable D call. The length of the CDR3 is 14 residues. V shed 2 bases and J shed 4 bases, with 9 bases lying between them. CDR1 and CDR2 from the germline V gene are ENHRY and SYGVKD. CDR3 sequence: CAISEKGFGNTIYF. The CDR3 nucleotides are TGTGCCATCAGTGAGAAAGGTTTCGGAAACACCATATATTTT.

The CDR3 here is CSAPGAVSYNEQFF. The CDR3 DNA follows: TGCAGTGCACCGGGAGCGGTTTCCTACAATGAGCAGTTCTTC. V is TRBV20-1 and J is TRBJ2-1, with D tentatively TRBD2 (6 bases). This CDR3 is built from 14 residues. V was cut by 6 bases and J by 1 base, with 13 bases left in between. Germline-derived CDR1 and CDR2 are DFQATT and SNEGSKA (reference sequence).

The chain has TRBV12-3 or TRBV12-4 and TRBJ2-2; TRBD2 might be the D (6 bases). V gave up 4 bases and J gave up 9 bases, with 18 bases separating them. The CDR3 runs 15 residues. The CDR3 protein is CASSSREIPAWELFF. CDR3 nucleotides: TGTGCCAGCAGTTCACGGGAGATCCCCGCTTGGGAGCTGTTTTTT.